A single sample is the source of the 26 T cell receptor beta chains below, sequenced in a study of identical twins. TCRdb re-called the 5' RACE reads through MiXCR, storing one row per CDR3 protein. The sample yields over 600,000 distinct CDR3 sequences, roughly 20% seen once. This same sample was also part of a study on T cells expressing NK-cell markers.

Sequenced material: PBMCs. These TCRs come from a woman aged 18-35 years in good health.

This clonotype was counted only a few times. This chain joins TRBV5-1 and TRBJ1-6; no firm D call. V was trimmed by 0 bases and J by 8 bases, leaving 12 bases between them. The CDR3 is 15 residues long. Germline CDR1 and CDR2: SGHRS and YFSETQ. CDR3 nucleotides: TGCGCCAGCAGCTTGGCTCCGGGCCTCTATTCACCCCTCCACTTT. Its translation is CASSLAPGLYSPLHF.

The CDR3 here is CASSQRPGETQYF. DNA of the CDR3: TGTGCCAGCAGCCAGAGACCGGGGGAGACCCAGTACTTC. The chain is built from TRBV7-9 and TRBJ2-5; D is possibly TRBD2 (5 bases). Germline V gene lookup returns CDR1 SEHNR and CDR2 FQNEAQ (reference sequence). The CDR3 has 13 amino acids. The V end lost 5 bases, the J end lost 5 bases, and 12 bases lay between the germline ends. Looking up the rest from reference TRBV7-9 and TRBJ2-5 gives the full variable domain: DTGVSQNPRHKITKRGQNVTFRCDPISEHNRLYWYRQTLGQGPEFLTYFQNEAQLEKSRLLSDRFSAERPKGSFSTLEIQRTEQGDSAMYLCASSQRPGETQYFGPGTRLLVL.

This clonotype has ten or more counts. This CDR3 is CSARGGTRGEQYF. In DNA form, the CDR3 reads TGCAGTGCTAGAGGCGGGACTCGCGGCGAGCAGTACTTC. This rearrangement joins TRBV20-1 to TRBJ2-7; tentatively, D is TRBD2 (6 bases). The CDR3 has 13 residues. V lost 1 base and J lost 6, with 13 bases in between. Germline V gene data show CDR1 as DFQATT and CDR2 as SNEGSKA (reference sequence).

This clonotype was seen a handful of times. Here the CDR3 DNA reads TGTGCCAGCAGTAAGACTAGCGGGTCCCCCGAGCAGTACTTC. This codes for CASSKTSGSPEQYF. The chain carries TRBV12-3 or TRBV12-4 and TRBJ2-7, with 10 bases lining up with TRBD2. The CDR3 covers 14 residues. V trimming: 5 bases; J trimming: 6 bases; junction bases outside the gene matches: 7.

The rearrangement links TRBV12-3 or TRBV12-4 to TRBJ1-1; unclear D gene. CDR3 size: 14 residues. The germline V and J ends were trimmed by 1 base and 2 bases, with 8 bases remaining between them. The CDR3 here is CASSLVVGNTEAFF. As DNA, the CDR3 is TGTGCCAGCAGTTTAGTTGTCGGAAACACTGAAGCTTTCTTT.

In this sample, this clonotype turned up many times. The chain combines TRBV3-1 with TRBJ1-1; 8 nucleotides line up with TRBD1. This CDR3 contains 14 residues. V trimming: 6 bases; J trimming: 5 bases; junction bases outside the gene matches: 8. In germline, CDR1 is LGHDT, CDR2 YNNKEL (reference sequence). CDR3 in amino acids: CASRGGQGSTEAFF. The CDR3 nucleotides read TGTGCCAGCAGAGGCGGACAGGGTTCAACTGAAGCTTTCTTT.

On this clonotype: It may be a read error: a sequence one base away is much more abundant. The rearrangement joins TRBV5-1 to TRBJ2-7; 7 bases are a match to TRBD2. V trimming: 4 bases; J trimming: 4 bases; junction bases outside the gene matches: 17. This CDR3 contains 17 residues. From germline, CDR1 is SGHRS and CDR2 YFSETQ. For the CDR3, the DNA is TGCGCCAGCAGCAGCGCATACGGACTAGTAGGGACTTACGAGCAGTACTTC. Translated: CASSSAYGLVGTYEQYF.

The genes are TRBV2 and TRBJ2-5; no clear D gene. The V gene lost 4 bases and the J gene lost 5 bases, with 8 bases spanning the gap. The germline V gene encodes CDR1 SNHLY and CDR2 FYNNEI. This CDR3 region has 12 residues. CDR3 in amino acids: CASSVKVETQYF. For the CDR3, the DNA is TGTGCCAGCAGTGTAAAGGTGGAGACCCAGTACTTC. The variable domain in full, completed from reference TRBV2 and TRBJ2-5, reads EPEVTQTPSHQVTQMGQEVILRCVPISNHLYFYWYRQILGQKVEFLVSFYNNEISEKSEIFDDQFSVERPDGSNFTLKIRSTKLEDSAMYFCASSVKVETQYFGPGTRLLVL.

The table lists this clonotype with a few counts. V is TRBV6-5 and J is TRBJ2-5, with D possibly being TRBD2 (5 bases). This CDR3 is 14 amino acids long. Germline V gene sequence: CDR1 MNHEY, CDR2 SVGAGI. V lost 4 bases and J lost 2, with 11 bases in between. The CDR3 nucleotides are TGTGCCAGCAGTTCTAACCGGGATCAAGAGACCCAGTACTTC. It codes for CASSSNRDQETQYF.

The chain links TRBV5-6 to TRBJ2-5; TRBD2 might be the D (6 bases). CDR1 is SGHDT, CDR2 YYEEEE, per germline. There are 14 residues in the CDR3. The ends were cut back, 4 bases at V and 4 bases at J, with 14 bases in the middle. The CDR3 loop is CASSPGPGGETQYF. CDR3 coding DNA: TGTGCCAGCAGCCCGGGACCCGGGGGAGAGACCCAGTACTTC.

This clonotype was counted ten times or more. V is TRBV7-9 and J is TRBJ2-3; D gene uncertain. This CDR3 contains 12 residues. CDR1 and CDR2 from the germline V gene are SEHNR and FQNEAQ (reference sequence). V lost 5 bases to trimming and J lost 2 bases, with 5 bases between them. CDR3 amino acids: CASSHNTDTQYF. CDR3 in DNA: TGTGCCAGCAGCCACAACACAGATACGCAGTATTTT.

J is TRBJ1-2 and V is TRBV7-9; D uncertain. V was trimmed by 4 bases and J by 7 bases, leaving 16 bases between them. This CDR3 contains 14 residues. Germline CDR1 and CDR2: SEHNR and FQNEAQ (reference sequence). For the CDR3, the DNA is TGTGCCAGCAGCTCAACCCACATTCTTCTTGGCTACACCTTC. Its protein is CASSSTHILLGYTF.

This chain uses TRBV20-1 with TRBJ2-5; 8 bases map to TRBD2. Losses at the gene ends were 0 bases for V and 4 bases for J; bases not matched to a gene: 13. CDR3 length: 17 amino acids. Germline V lookup: CDR1 DFQATT, CDR2 SNEGSKA (reference sequence). CDR3 nucleotides: TGCAGTGCTAGAGAAAACTCGGCGGGGGGCTTGGGAGAGACCCAGTACTTC. The encoded protein is CSARENSAGGLGETQYF.

This clonotype was recorded many times. This chain links TRBV6-1 with TRBJ1-5, with D hard to call. Germline CDR1 reads MNHNS; CDR2 reads SASEGT. The CDR3 spans 15 residues. The V and J ends lost 11 bases and 0 bases respectively, with 17 bases between them. The CDR3: CASRADFNSNQPQHF. The CDR3 region has the DNA TGTGCCTCTCGGGCGGACTTTAATAGCAATCAGCCCCAGCATTTT.

This clonotype was detected a few times. The chain has TRBV7-9 and TRBJ1-2; D ambiguous. V lost 5 bases and J 4 bases, leaving 20 bases between the germline ends. The CDR3 spans 16 residues. Germline CDR1 SEHNR, CDR2 FQNEAQ (reference sequence). The CDR3 nucleotides are TGTGCCAGCAGCGGCTTCGGTAGCACCCAACGCTATGGCTACACCTTC. The encoded protein is CASSGFGSTQRYGYTF.

This clonotype was picked up a small number of times. The V gene is TRBV15, the J gene TRBJ1-1; unclear D gene. Between the trimmed V and J ends, which lost 1 base and 2 bases, there was a span of 5 bases. This CDR3 spans 13 amino acids. Per germline, CDR1 LNHNV and CDR2 YYDKDF (reference sequence). The CDR3 DNA is TGTGCCACCAGCAGAGGGTTTAACACTGAAGCTTTCTTT. This gives the protein CATSRGFNTEAFF.

Only a few counts were recorded for this clonotype. The chain joins TRBV7-3 to TRBJ2-7; 11 bases line up with TRBD2. CDR1 SGHTA and CDR2 FQGTGA come from the germline V gene. Germline trimming cut 5 bases from V and 4 bases from J; bases unmatched to any gene: 7. This CDR3 region has 15 residues. Here the CDR3 reads CASSQTSGGTYEQYF. The CDR3 DNA reads TGTGCCAGCAGCCAAACTAGCGGGGGAACTTACGAGCAGTACTTC. The entire variable domain, with the rest obtained from reference TRBV7-3 and TRBJ2-7, is as follows: GAGVSQTPSNKVTEKGKYVELRCDPISGHTALYWYRQSLGQGPEFLIYFQGTGAADDSGLPNDRFFAVRPEGSVSTLKIQRTERGDSAVYLCASSQTSGGTYEQYFGPGTRLTVT.

This clonotype was observed a few times. This chain connects TRBV20-1 to TRBJ2-2; the D is unclear. Germline V gene data show CDR1 as DFQATT and CDR2 as SNEGSKA (reference sequence). CDR3 size: 14 residues. The V end was cut by 6 bases, the J end by 5 bases, with 16 bases between. The CDR3 spells CSAPREARTGELFF. The CDR3 nucleotides read TGCAGTGCGCCACGTGAGGCGCGTACCGGGGAGCTGTTTTTT.

The rearrangement links TRBV13 to TRBJ2-3; D could derive from TRBD1 or TRBD2 (5 bases each). Germline CDR1 PRHDT, CDR2 FYEKMQ (reference sequence). This CDR3 is 15 amino acids long. The V end lost 5 bases, the J end lost 2 bases, and 14 bases lay between the germline ends. This CDR3 reads CASSLTMGDTDTQYF. The CDR3 region has the DNA TGTGCCAGCAGCCTAACAATGGGGGACACAGATACGCAGTATTTT.

This clonotype came up a few times. The chain links TRBV5-4 to TRBJ2-1, with D possibly being TRBD1 or TRBD2 (6 bases each). Trimming pared 3 bases from V and 1 base from J, leaving 14 bases between. The CDR3 is 16 residues long. Germline assignment: CDR1 SGHNT and CDR2 YYREEE (reference sequence). The CDR3 is CASSSGGTLSYNEQFF. CDR3 bases: TGTGCCAGCAGCTCTGGGGGGACACTTTCCTACAATGAGCAGTTCTTC.

This clonotype has just a few counts. The genes are TRBV12-3 or TRBV12-4 and TRBJ1-2; 7 bases are a match to TRBD1. The CDR3 is 15 amino acids. The junction had 11 bases not matched to a gene; V was cut back by 5 bases and J by 5 bases. Here the CDR3 reads CASSLGTEGIYGYTF. CDR3 nucleotide sequence: TGTGCCAGCAGTCTCGGGACAGAAGGAATTTATGGCTACACCTTC.

This clonotype came up a few times. The rearrangement links TRBV20-1 to TRBJ1-5; TRBD1 is a possible D gene (5 bases). The CDR3 spans 14 residues. Looked up from germline, CDR1 is DFQATT and CDR2 is SNEGSKA (reference sequence). The V end lost 2 bases, the J end lost 1 base, and 9 bases lay between the germline ends. Here the CDR3 DNA reads TGCAGTGCTAGATTGGGGGGGAGCAATCAGCCCCAGCATTTT. It codes for CSARLGGSNQPQHF.

V gene TRBV7-3 combines with J gene TRBJ2-5, with TRBD2 identical over 8 bases. Germline-derived CDR1 and CDR2 are SGHTA and FQGTGA. This CDR3 is 13 amino acids long. Trimming removed 7 bases from V and 4 bases from J; junction bases left unmatched: 5. CDR3 sequence (DNA): TGTGCCAGCAACTCGGGACTAGGAGAGACCCAGTACTTC. It codes for CASNSGLGETQYF. The full variable domain, completed using reference TRBV7-3 and TRBJ2-5, is GAGVSQTPSNKVTEKGKYVELRCDPISGHTALYWYRQSLGQGPEFLIYFQGTGAADDSGLPNDRFFAVRPEGSVSTLKIQRTERGDSAVYLCASNSGLGETQYFGPGTRLLVL.

The chain joins TRBV4-1 to TRBJ1-1; D is uncertain. The length of the CDR3 is 15 residues. Germline loops: CDR1 MGHRA, CDR2 YSYEKL. V was cut by 0 bases and J by 5 bases, with 13 bases left in between. This chain's CDR3 is CASSQDVTATTEAFF. Here the CDR3 DNA reads TGCGCCAGCAGCCAAGATGTAACCGCTACGACTGAAGCTTTCTTT.

This clonotype was counted only a few times. This chain joins TRBV9 and TRBJ1-1; 7 bases are a match to TRBD1. The CDR3 extends over 15 amino acids. V lost 3 bases and J lost 1; bases outside the gene matches: 6. The V gene's germline CDR1 is SGDLS and CDR2 YYNGEE. The CDR3 protein is CASSGETGWNTEAFF. The CDR3 DNA reads TGTGCCAGCAGCGGCGAGACAGGGTGGAACACTGAAGCTTTCTTT.

This clonotype was detected ten times or more. The J gene is TRBJ2-5, the V gene TRBV12-3 or TRBV12-4; D perhaps matches TRBD1 (6 bases). The ends were cut back, 6 bases at V and 4 bases at J, with 12 bases in the middle. The CDR3 runs 13 residues. The DNA of the CDR3 is TGTGCCAGCAGACACACAGGGAGAGAGACCCAGTACTTC. It codes for CASRHTGRETQYF.